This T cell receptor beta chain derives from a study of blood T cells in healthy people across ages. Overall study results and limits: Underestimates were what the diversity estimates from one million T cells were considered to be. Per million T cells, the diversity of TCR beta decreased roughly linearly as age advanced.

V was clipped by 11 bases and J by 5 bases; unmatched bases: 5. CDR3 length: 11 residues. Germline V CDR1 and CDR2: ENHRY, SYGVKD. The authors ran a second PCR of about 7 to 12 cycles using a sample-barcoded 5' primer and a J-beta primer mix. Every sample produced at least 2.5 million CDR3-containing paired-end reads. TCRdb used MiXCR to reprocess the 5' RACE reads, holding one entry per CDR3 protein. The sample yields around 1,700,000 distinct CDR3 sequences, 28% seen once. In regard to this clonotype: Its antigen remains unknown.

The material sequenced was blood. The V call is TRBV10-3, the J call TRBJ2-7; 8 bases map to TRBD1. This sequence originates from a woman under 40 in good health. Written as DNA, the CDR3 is TGTGCCGTTCAGGGGGCGAACGAGCAGTACTTC. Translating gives CAVQGANEQYF.